The rows below give T cell receptor beta chains drawn from one sample of a study of shared clonotypes between healthy human individuals. Profiling relied on immunoSEQ multiplex PCR, and the TCRdb table lists in-frame clones only, not all of them. The sample consists of about 1,800,000 clones, approximately 94% of them appearing once. Sequenced sample: naive CD8+ T cells sorted from blood. All receptors come from a young man in good health. Both conserved end residues are part of each CDR3. D genes are given only for firm matches. Clone size is given for some rows only: seen once, a few or many times, or a class if the clone is expanded.

d_call clone_size j_call v_call cdr3_nt cdr3_aa
- - TRBJ2-1 TRBV9 TGTGCCAGCAGCGTATTTAGGTCGGATAATGAGCAGTTCTTC CASSVFRSDNEQFF
TRBD2 - TRBJ2-1 TRBV29-1 TGCAGCGTTGTAGCGGGAGGGCCCCACAATGAGCAGTTCTTC CSVVAGGPHNEQFF
- - TRBJ2-7 TRBV19 TGTGCCAGTAATTTGGCAGGGACGGAGGAGCAGTACTTC CASNLAGTEEQYF
TRBD1 - TRBJ2-5 TRBV6-5 TGTGCCAGCAGAGACAGGGGTGAGACCCAGTACTTC CASRDRGETQYF
TRBD1 - TRBJ2-7 TRBV6-1 TGTGCCAGCAGTGAGGGACAGATTTACGAGCAGTACTTC CASSEGQIYEQYF
TRBD2 - TRBJ2-1 TRBV11-3 TGTGCCAGCAGCTTAGGGACTAGTTCTGAGCAGTTCTTC CASSLGTSSEQFF
TRBD2 - TRBJ2-1 TRBV7-9 TGTGCCAGCAGCCCCCGAGGGACTAGCGGGAGTTGGAATGAGCAGTTCTTC CASSPRGTSGSWNEQFF
TRBD2 - TRBJ2-1 TRBV5-4 TGTGCCAGCAGCTCCTTAGCGGGGGGGAACTTCTTC CASSSLAGGNFF
TRBD1 - TRBJ2-4 TRBV27 TGTGCCAGCAGTCCCCGGGACAGGGGTACACACATTCAGTACTTC CASSPRDRGTHIQYF
- once TRBJ1-5 TRBV4-1 TGCGCCAGCAGCCAAGTAGAGGGGTGGGGACAGCCCCAGCATTTT CASSQVEGWGQPQHF
TRBD2 - TRBJ2-5 TRBV4-1 TGCGCCAGCAGCCATCTAGCGGGGGTAGAGACCCAGTACTTC CASSHLAGVETQYF
- - TRBJ2-7 TRBV10-3 TGTGCCAGCTCCGGGACGGGAATTTCCTACGAGCAGTACTTC CASSGTGISYEQYF
- - TRBJ1-4 TRBV5-6 TGTGCCAGCAGCTTGGAAGGGCAGGTAAAACTGTTTTTT CASSLEGQVKLFF
- once TRBJ1-1 TRBV4-3 TGCGCCAGCAGCCAAATAGAGGGGGACACTGAAGCTTTCTTT CASSQIEGDTEAFF
- - TRBJ2-7 TRBV7-6 TGTGCCAGCAGCTTAGGTACTCCCCCGGGCGAGCAGTACTTC CASSLGTPPGEQYF
- - TRBJ1-2 TRBV7-2 TGTGCCAGCAGCCCGCCGCCGGGGGACCTTAACTATGGCTACACCTTC CASSPPPGDLNYGYTF
- - TRBJ1-1 TRBV9 TGTGCCAGCAGCTACTGGGAAGAAGACACTGAAGCTTTCTTT CASSYWEEDTEAFF
- - TRBJ1-1 TRBV5-6 TGTGCCAGCAGCTTGTTAATGATGAACACTGAAGCTTTCTTT CASSLLMMNTEAFF
TRBD2 - TRBJ2-1 TRBV9 TGTGCCAGCAGCGAAGAGAGCGGGGGGGGGAGTTATGAGCAGTTCTTC CASSEESGGGSYEQFF
- - TRBJ2-7 TRBV4-2 TGTGCCAGCAGCCAAGGGAGATCCTACGAGCAGTACTTC CASSQGRSYEQYF
- - TRBJ2-7 TRBV27 TGTGCCAGCAGTTTAATGCCGGGTTTCTCCTACGAGCAGTACTTC CASSLMPGFSYEQYF
TRBD2 - TRBJ2-7 TRBV5-1 TGCGCCAGCAGCGTTGCTAGCGGGGTTAGCTCCTACGAGCAGTACTTC CASSVASGVSSYEQYF
- - TRBJ2-3 TRBV4-3 TGCGCCAGCAGCTACAACCGGCAGGGCACAGATACGCAGTATTTT CASSYNRQGTDTQYF
- - TRBJ2-4 TRBV28 TGTGCCAGCAGTCTAGGGACACCGACCGGGGACATTCAGTACTTC CASSLGTPTGDIQYF
- - TRBJ2-5 TRBV2 TGTGCCAGCAGTGAAGATGGACATCCGGCCGTGGAGACCCAGTACTTC CASSEDGHPAVETQYF
- - TRBJ1-2 TRBV9 TGTGCCAGCAGCGTAGCCGCAAGTAACTATGGCTACACCTTC CASSVAASNYGYTF
- - TRBJ1-2 TRBV6-5 TGTGCCAGCAGTTACGACCCCTTAGGTGGCTACACCTTC CASSYDPLGGYTF
- - TRBJ1-2 TRBV5-6 TGTGCCAGCAGCTTGGACCCCGATCTTCGAGGCTACACCTTC CASSLDPDLRGYTF
TRBD1 - TRBJ1-1 TRBV29-1 TGCAGCGTTGAAGACCCCGGGACAGAGAACACTGAAGCTTTCTTT CSVEDPGTENTEAFF
TRBD1 - TRBJ1-6 TRBV27 TGTGCCAGCAGTTGGGGGACAGGGGGCGAACCCCTCCACTTT CASSWGTGGEPLHF
- - TRBJ1-1 TRBV13 TGTGCCAGCAGCCGCGACTGGACGGCTTTCTTT CASSRDWTAFF
- - TRBJ2-7 TRBV5-5 TGTGCCAGCAGCTCAGGAGTCGGGACTCTCAGCTCCTACGAGCAGTACTTC CASSSGVGTLSSYEQYF
TRBD1 once TRBJ2-5 TRBV7-2 TGTGCCAGCAGCCCAAGGGGGCCAGCTCAAGAGACCCAGTACTTC CASSPRGPAQETQYF
TRBD1 - TRBJ1-1 TRBV28 TGTGCCAGCAGTAGACGGGGACAGATGAACACTGAAGCTTTCTTT CASSRRGQMNTEAFF
- few TRBJ1-6 TRBV19 TGTGCCAGTAGTATGCCCGGTTCACCCCTCCACTTT CASSMPGSPLHF
- - TRBJ2-5 TRBV2 TGTGCCAGCACCCCGCTGCGTTTAGGGGAGGCAGAGACCCAGTACTTC CASTPLRLGEAETQYF
TRBD2 - TRBJ2-3 TRBV19 TGTGCCAGTAGCGGACTAGCGGGGGCCGGCACAGATACGCAGTATTTT CASSGLAGAGTDTQYF
- - TRBJ1-2 TRBV2 TGTGCCAGCAGCCATTCCATGGGTGGGGATGGCTACACCTTC CASSHSMGGDGYTF
TRBD2 - TRBJ2-7 TRBV11-1 TGTGCCAGCAGCCAAGCGGGGGGCGCGAACTCCTACGAGCAGTACTTC CASSQAGGANSYEQYF
- - TRBJ2-7 TRBV7-9 TGTGCCAGCAGCTCTACGCGGGACTCCAAAGGCTCCTACGAGCAGTACTTC CASSSTRDSKGSYEQYF
- - TRBJ1-5 TRBV15 TGTGCCACCAGCAGAGATTTCTGGGGAAGGGCTTTGGGCAATCAGCCCCAGCATTTT CATSRDFWGRALGNQPQHF
- few TRBJ2-7 TRBV2 TGTGCCACAAGAGGGGATTCCTACGAGCAGTACTTC CATRGDSYEQYF
TRBD2 - TRBJ2-1 TRBV29-1 TGCAGCGTAGTACCGGGACTAGCGATGTCCTACAATGAGCAGTTCTTC CSVVPGLAMSYNEQFF
- - TRBJ2-2 TRBV5-6 TGTGCCAGCAGCTTAGGTCCGGGACACATGAACACCGGGGAGCTGTTTTTT CASSLGPGHMNTGELFF
TRBD1 - TRBJ1-1 TRBV29-1 TGCAGCGTTGGGGACAGGGGTAGCACTGAAGCTTTCTTT CSVGDRGSTEAFF
- - TRBJ2-3 TRBV29-1 TGCAGCGTCGTATATCACGTAGGGTTCAAAAATACGCAGTATTTT CSVVYHVGFKNTQYF
- - TRBJ2-1 TRBV7-9 TGTGCCAGCAGCCGCCTTGATCTGGGGGCTGAGCAGTTCTTC CASSRLDLGAEQFF
TRBD1 - TRBJ2-3 TRBV28 TGTGCCAGCAGTTTATTTAGCAGGGGGCGGATCGATACGCAGTATTTT CASSLFSRGRIDTQYF
- - TRBJ2-3 TRBV7-9 TGTGCCAGCACCGTGGGGCTCACAGATACGCAGTATTTT CASTVGLTDTQYF
TRBD2 - TRBJ2-1 TRBV27 TGTGCCAGCAGGACTAGCGGGGGGTACAATGAGCAGTTCTTC CASRTSGGYNEQFF
TRBD2 - TRBJ2-3 TRBV4-3 TGCGCCAGCAGCCAAGATGAGAATGCGGGAGGGCCGGGGGATACGCAGTATTTT CASSQDENAGGPGDTQYF